Presented here are 12 T cell receptor beta chains from one specimen sequenced in a study of spatial heterogeneity in lung cancer. For these TCRs, the target antigens are not known. The time point here: sample taken at primary tumor resection. TCRdb independently ran MiXCR on the 5' RACE reads; one entry per CDR3 protein. This sample yields about 3,700 distinct CDR3 sequences, of which nearly 5% are seen a single time; over 12% belongs to the top ten. Study-level results: Expanded alpha and beta TCR counts within tumors tracked tumor mutation counts.

The source was lung tumor tissue, collected at surgery. The receptors here all came from a female donor with early-stage non-small cell lung cancer.

In its sample, this clonotype ranks as medium-sized. The chain employs TRBV30 and TRBJ1-1; 8 bases are shared with TRBD1. Germline V gene sequence: CDR1 GTSNPN, CDR2 SVGIG (reference sequence). The CDR3 sequence is 15 residues long. V lost 2 bases and J lost 4; bases outside the gene matches: 9. CDR3 sequence (DNA): TGTGCCTGGAGTCAGGGGGCTATGGGGATCACTGAAGCTTTCTTT. Protein: CAWSQGAMGITEAFF.

Many counts were recorded for this clonotype. The gene calls are TRBV29-1 and TRBJ2-3, with a tentative D call TRBD2 (7 bases). The CDR3 spans 15 residues. The germline V gene encodes CDR1 SQVTM and CDR2 ANQGSEA. The germline V and J ends were trimmed by 0 bases and 5 bases, with 15 bases remaining between them. CDR3 sequence reads: CSVEETAGAGDTQYF. CDR3 nucleotide sequence: TGCAGCGTTGAAGAAACGGCGGGGGCTGGAGATACGCAGTATTTT.

This clonotype was seen many times. This chain links TRBV7-2 with TRBJ2-3, with D unresolved. The V end lost 1 base, the J end lost 0 bases, and 8 bases lay between the germline ends. The CDR3 runs to 15 residues. Per the germline V gene, CDR1 is SGHTA and CDR2 is FQGNSA. The CDR3 sequence: CASSLGGASTDTQYF. The CDR3 DNA sequence: TGTGCCAGCAGCTTAGGCGGCGCTAGCACAGATACGCAGTATTTT.

The V gene is TRBV30, the J gene TRBJ2-3, with 12 bases aligning to TRBD2. There are 15 residues in the CDR3. From germline, CDR1 is GTSNPN and CDR2 SVGIG (reference sequence). Trimming took 0 bases from V and 8 from J; bases not matched to a gene: 6. Here the CDR3 DNA reads TGTGCCTGGAGTGTACTGTCTAGCGGGGGGGCTACGCAGTATTTT. This translates into CAWSVLSSGGATQYF.

Many counts were recorded for this clonotype. A read error may explain this, as a much larger clone is one base away. The genes are TRBV20-1 and TRBJ1-6, with D possibly being TRBD1 (5 bases). This CDR3 is 13 amino acids long. The V end was cut by 6 bases, the J end by 6 bases, with 12 bases between. Germline lookup yields CDR1 DFQATT and CDR2 SNEGSKA (reference sequence). CDR3: CSATQGCNSPLHF. DNA for the CDR3: TGCAGTGCGACTCAGGGATGTAATTCACCCCTCCACTTT.

This clonotype is labeled medium-sized. The rearrangement uses TRBV6-5 and TRBJ1-2; no clear D gene. Trimming removed 0 bases from V and 7 bases from J, with 6 bases in between. Germline CDR1 and CDR2: MNHEY and SVGAGI. The CDR3 runs to 12 residues. CDR3 in amino acids: CASSYSNSGYTF. The CDR3 DNA reads as TGTGCCAGCAGTTACTCGAATTCTGGCTACACCTTC.

This clonotype qualifies as medium-sized (0.01 to 0.1%). V and J are TRBV6-2 or TRBV6-3 and TRBJ2-1; D not certain. Germline V lookup: CDR1 MNHEY, CDR2 SVGEGT. V was clipped by 5 bases and J by 10 bases, with 15 bases between them. CDR3 length equals 13 residues. CDR3 sequence (DNA): TGTGCCAGCAGTCTCCTATCTCCGTGGGAGCAGTTCTTC. Its translation: CASSLLSPWEQFF.

There are many counts of this clonotype. This chain uses TRBV6-1 with TRBJ1-1, with D tentatively TRBD1 (6 bases). The CDR3 covers 13 residues. V shed 2 bases and J shed 10 bases, with 14 bases lying between them. The germline V gene encodes CDR1 MNHNS and CDR2 SASEGT. The CDR3 nucleotides read TGTGCCAGCAGTGAAATGGGGGCCCCGGTAGCTTTCTTT. This sequence encodes CASSEMGAPVAFF.

This clonotype qualifies as medium-sized (0.01 to 0.1%). The chain links TRBV4-3 to TRBJ2-7, with TRBD1 matching 7 bases. This CDR3 has 15 residues. Germline V gene data show CDR1 as LGHNA and CDR2 as YSLEER. V gave up 0 bases and J gave up 0 bases; unmatched junction bases: 2. Written as DNA, the CDR3 is TGCGCCAGCAGCCAAGACGGGGACAGCTCCTACGAGCAGTACTTC. This translates into CASSQDGDSSYEQYF.

By share, this clonotype counts as medium-sized. This sequence joins TRBV5-1 and TRBJ2-5; D call uncertain. The CDR3 runs to 13 residues. Trimming cost V 0 bases and J 5 bases, with 8 bases left between them. Germline values: CDR1 SGHRS, CDR2 YFSETQ. CDR3 sequence: CASSLEGGETQYF. For the CDR3, the DNA is TGCGCCAGCAGCTTGGAGGGCGGTGAGACCCAGTACTTC.

This clonotype was detected ten times or more. V and J are TRBV28 and TRBJ2-5; D call uncertain. The CDR3 runs to 15 residues. V gave up 7 bases and J gave up 0 bases, with 15 bases separating them. The V gene's germline CDR1 is MDHEN and CDR2 SYDVKM. The CDR3 spells CASNHPRMYQETQYF. The CDR3 nucleotides are TGTGCCAGCAATCACCCCCGGATGTACCAAGAGACCCAGTACTTC.

This clonotype ranks as medium-sized. The chain is built from TRBV7-2 and TRBJ1-1; D is unclear. Germline-derived CDR1 and CDR2 are SGHTA and FQGNSA. Trimming took off 5 bases at V and 1 base at J, with 17 bases between the two ends. The CDR3 is 16 amino acids. The CDR3 loop is CASSPHSGVTNTEAFF. CDR3 sequence (DNA): TGTGCCAGCAGCCCCCACTCCGGGGTTACGAACACTGAAGCTTTCTTT.